Listed below are T cell receptor beta chains from one sample, sequenced in a study of T cell responses to AZD1222 COVID-19 vaccine. TCRdb's copy holds only in-frame clones and misses some; the assay was immunoSEQ multiplex PCR. This table holds some 120,000 clones, around nine tenths found once. Source: peripheral blood, taken 28 days after the second AZD1222 dose. These receptor sequences come from an adult who received the AZD1222 COVID-19 vaccine. The CDR3 runs from the conserved cysteine through the conserved F or W. The D gene is left open where the match is weak. The listing skips clone size in some rows; elsewhere it reads once, few, many or a size class.

abundance: .
d_gene: .
j_gene: TRBJ1-3
v_gene: TRBV9
CDR3aa: CASSARTDIVAGNTIYF
CDR3nt: TGTGCCAGCAGCGCGCGAACGGACATCGTCGCTGGAAACACCATATATTTT

abundance: .
d_gene: TRBD1
j_gene: TRBJ2-3
v_gene: TRBV19
CDR3aa: CASSSGQGDTDTQYF
CDR3nt: TGTGCCAGTAGTTCCGGACAGGGAGACACAGATACGCAGTATTTT

abundance: .
d_gene: .
j_gene: TRBJ2-7
v_gene: TRBV28
CDR3aa: CASSFPGDSSPEQYF
CDR3nt: TGTGCCAGCAGTTTTCCTGGTGACAGCTCCCCCGAGCAGTACTTC

abundance: .
d_gene: .
j_gene: TRBJ2-3
v_gene: TRBV25-1
CDR3aa: CASSQPGPLTDTQYF
CDR3nt: TGTGCCAGCAGTCAACCGGGACCACTCACAGATACGCAGTATTTT

abundance: .
d_gene: TRBD1
j_gene: TRBJ1-1
v_gene: TRBV5-8
CDR3aa: CASSIWGTVTNEAFF
CDR3nt: TGTGCCAGCAGCATTTGGGGGACAGTTACTAATGAAGCTTTCTTT

abundance: once
d_gene: TRBD1
j_gene: TRBJ1-4
v_gene: TRBV7-9
CDR3aa: CASSFTGTATNEKLFF
CDR3nt: TGTGCCAGCAGCTTTACCGGGACAGCAACTAATGAAAAACTGTTTTTT

abundance: .
d_gene: TRBD1
j_gene: TRBJ2-7
v_gene: TRBV2
CDR3aa: CASRQAGQGVLHEQYF
CDR3nt: TGTGCCAGCAGGCAAGCGGGACAGGGTGTCCTGCACGAGCAGTACTTC

abundance: .
d_gene: .
j_gene: TRBJ1-5
v_gene: TRBV29-1
CDR3aa: CSVGGGSNQPQHF
CDR3nt: TGCAGCGTTGGAGGGGGAAGCAATCAGCCCCAGCATTTT

abundance: .
d_gene: .
j_gene: TRBJ2-3
v_gene: TRBV18
CDR3aa: CASSPLNTDTQYF
CDR3nt: TGTGCCAGCTCACCATTAAATACAGATACGCAGTATTTT

abundance: .
d_gene: TRBD1
j_gene: TRBJ2-7
v_gene: TRBV9
CDR3aa: CASSPTGGSYEQYF
CDR3nt: TGTGCCAGCAGCCCAACAGGGGGATCCTACGAGCAGTACTTC

abundance: .
d_gene: TRBD2
j_gene: TRBJ2-7
v_gene: TRBV27
CDR3aa: CASSWTSGSLYEQYF
CDR3nt: TGTGCCAGCAGTTGGACTAGCGGGAGTTTATACGAGCAGTACTTC

abundance: .
d_gene: .
j_gene: TRBJ1-5
v_gene: TRBV28
CDR3aa: CASMSGAADSNQPQHF
CDR3nt: TGTGCCAGCATGTCCGGGGCAGCGGATAGCAATCAGCCCCAGCATTTT

abundance: .
d_gene: .
j_gene: TRBJ2-7
v_gene: TRBV21-1
CDR3aa: CASSLESVRQGPSEQYF
CDR3nt: TGTGCCAGCTCCCTCGAAAGTGTGAGACAGGGACCAAGCGAGCAGTACTTC

abundance: .
d_gene: .
j_gene: TRBJ2-3
v_gene: TRBV30
CDR3aa: CAWSVKGAGGSTDTQYF
CDR3nt: TGTGCCTGGAGTGTAAAGGGGGCGGGGGGAAGCACAGATACGCAGTATTTT

abundance: .
d_gene: .
j_gene: TRBJ2-1
v_gene: TRBV6-5
CDR3aa: CASRVEREQFF
CDR3nt: TGTGCCAGCAGGGTGGAGCGGGAGCAGTTCTTC

abundance: .
d_gene: .
j_gene: TRBJ1-5
v_gene: TRBV9
CDR3aa: CASSADGSNQPQHF
CDR3nt: TGTGCCAGCAGCGCGGACGGTAGCAATCAGCCCCAGCATTTT

abundance: .
d_gene: TRBD2
j_gene: TRBJ2-1
v_gene: TRBV19
CDR3aa: CASSISSGSGEQFF
CDR3nt: TGTGCCAGTAGTATATCTAGCGGGAGCGGTGAGCAGTTCTTC

abundance: .
d_gene: .
j_gene: TRBJ1-2
v_gene: TRBV2
CDR3aa: CASPPGGGIYGYTF
CDR3nt: TGTGCCAGCCCCCCCGGGGGGGGCATCTATGGCTACACCTTC

abundance: .
d_gene: TRBD1
j_gene: TRBJ1-6
v_gene: TRBV6-1
CDR3aa: CASSKGGTGGKSSYNSPLHF
CDR3nt: TGTGCCAGCAGTAAAGGAGGGACAGGAGGAAAGAGCTCCTATAATTCACCCCTCCACTTT

abundance: .
d_gene: TRBD2
j_gene: TRBJ2-1
v_gene: TRBV2
CDR3aa: CASSETSGRENEQFF
CDR3nt: TGTGCCAGCAGTGAAACTAGCGGGAGGGAGAATGAGCAGTTCTTC

abundance: .
d_gene: TRBD1
j_gene: TRBJ2-7
v_gene: TRBV9
CDR3aa: CASSVGGQSYEQYF
CDR3nt: TGTGCCAGCAGCGTAGGGGGACAGTCATACGAGCAGTATTTC

abundance: many
d_gene: TRBD1
j_gene: TRBJ1-4
v_gene: TRBV19
CDR3aa: CASREDRETNEKLFF
CDR3nt: TGTGCCAGTAGGGAAGACAGGGAAACTAATGAAAAACTGTTTTTT

abundance: once
d_gene: TRBD1
j_gene: TRBJ1-6
v_gene: TRBV2
CDR3aa: CASSGQGDNSPLHF
CDR3nt: TGTGCCAGCAGTGGACAGGGCGATAATTCACCCCTCCACTTT

abundance: .
d_gene: .
j_gene: TRBJ2-1
v_gene: TRBV21-1
CDR3aa: CASSKEGDRGLSYNEQFF
CDR3nt: TGTGCCAGCAGCAAAGAAGGGGACAGGGGGCTTTCCTACAATGAGCAGTTCTTC

abundance: once
d_gene: .
j_gene: TRBJ2-7
v_gene: TRBV2
CDR3aa: CASSIGGTAMTYEQYF
CDR3nt: TGTGCCAGCAGTATAGGCGGGACGGCAATGACATACGAGCAGTACTTC

abundance: once
d_gene: .
j_gene: TRBJ1-5
v_gene: TRBV4-2
CDR3aa: CASSRSDNQPQHF
CDR3nt: TGTGCCAGCAGCCGATCAGACAATCAGCCCCAGCATTTT

abundance: .
d_gene: .
j_gene: TRBJ1-2
v_gene: TRBV2
CDR3aa: CASSVRSQERFRGYTF
CDR3nt: TGTGCCAGCAGTGTAAGGAGCCAGGAGCGATTCCGCGGCTACACCTTC

abundance: once
d_gene: .
j_gene: TRBJ1-2
v_gene: TRBV15
CDR3aa: CATSRDVGYGYTF
CDR3nt: TGTGCCACCAGCAGAGATGTGGGCTATGGCTACACCTTC

abundance: once
d_gene: TRBD2
j_gene: TRBJ2-7
v_gene: TRBV19
CDR3aa: CASSIKLAGDGYEQYF
CDR3nt: TGTGCCAGTAGTATCAAACTAGCGGGAGACGGTTACGAGCAGTACTTC

abundance: .
d_gene: .
j_gene: TRBJ1-4
v_gene: TRBV5-1
CDR3aa: CASSLGAGGKGEKLFF
CDR3nt: TGCGCCAGCAGCTTGGGGGCCGGGGGCAAGGGTGAAAAACTGTTTTTT